Following are 15 T cell receptor beta chains from one sample sequenced in a study of cytomegalovirus exposure and HLA in healthy donors. Libraries were prepared by immunoSEQ multiplex PCR; TCRdb keeps only in-frame clonotypes and omits some of them. This table holds around 150,000 clones, approximately 86% found once. Sequenced material: PBMCs. These TCRs come from a woman aged 18-35 years in good health and CMV-seronegative.

V usage is TRBV15 and J usage is TRBJ2-5, with 12 bases identical to TRBD1. The CDR3 loop spans 17 amino acids. The V gene end was trimmed by 5 bases and the J gene end by 2 bases; junction bases not matched to a gene: 9. CDR1 and CDR2 (germline): LNHNV, YYDKDF (reference sequence). CDR3 DNA: TGTGCCACCAGCGTACGAGGGACAGGGGGCTATCAAGAGACCCAGTACTTC. Its protein is CATSVRGTGGYQETQYF.

This rearrangement joins TRBV5-8 to TRBJ1-1, with 7 nucleotides matching TRBD1. Trimming removed 2 bases from V and 8 bases from J; junction bases left unmatched: 6. This CDR3 spans 13 amino acids. CDR1 is SGHTS and CDR2 is YDEGEE in the germline V gene. CDR3 DNA: TGTGCCAGCAGCTTACGGACAGGAAGAGAAGCTTTCTTT. Translating it yields CASSLRTGREAFF.

This rearrangement joins TRBV7-9 to TRBJ2-7; 10 bases are shared with TRBD1. Germline CDR1 and CDR2: SEHNR and FQNEAQ (reference sequence). This CDR3 contains 16 residues. With V trimmed by 5 bases and J by 0 bases, 7 bases remained unmatched. Here the CDR3 reads CASSHFRDRGSYEQYF. The CDR3 DNA reads TGTGCCAGCAGCCATTTCCGGGACAGGGGCTCCTACGAGCAGTACTTC.

This chain connects TRBV4-1 to TRBJ2-1; 13 nucleotides match TRBD2. The CDR3 runs 17 residues. After removal of 6 bases from V and 4 bases from J, the junction contained 9 bases not matched to a gene. Germline CDR1 reads MGHRA; CDR2 reads YSYEKL. In DNA, the CDR3 is TGCGCCAGCAGAAACCGACTAGCGGGAGGACTTTACAATGAGCAGTTCTTC. It translates to CASRNRLAGGLYNEQFF.

This chain uses TRBV2 with TRBJ1-2, with 9 bases that match TRBD1. Looked up from germline, CDR1 is SNHLY and CDR2 is FYNNEI. The CDR3 is 16 amino acids. V trimming: 8 bases; J trimming: 6 bases; junction bases outside the gene matches: 16. CDR3 protein: CASRRGRVGQGHGYTF. The CDR3 region has the DNA TGTGCCAGCCGTAGAGGGAGGGTCGGACAGGGGCATGGCTACACCTTC.

The chain employs TRBV19 and TRBJ1-2; a possible D gene is TRBD1 (5 bases). Trimming removed 7 bases from V and 6 bases from J, with 15 bases in between. From germline, CDR1 is LNHDA and CDR2 SQIVND (reference sequence). This CDR3 is 13 amino acids long. CDR3 in DNA: TGTGCCAGTAATCTCAAGGGAGGGGATGGCTACACCTTC. Protein sequence: CASNLKGGDGYTF.

The rearrangement uses TRBV5-8 and TRBJ1-2, with 7 bases lining up with TRBD1. The CDR3 spans 13 residues. Trimming took 2 bases from V and 3 from J; bases not matched to a gene: 1. From germline, CDR1 is SGHTS and CDR2 YDEGEE. The CDR3 bases are TGTGCCAGCAGCTTTGGGACAGACTATGGCTACACCTTC. Translating gives CASSFGTDYGYTF.

The gene calls are TRBV7-2 and TRBJ2-7; TRBD2 agrees at 11 bases. CDR1 and CDR2 (germline): SGHTA, FQGNSA. With 6 bases clipped from V and 7 bases from J, the junction kept 14 bases outside the gene matches. The CDR3 totals 16 residues. The CDR3 region has the DNA TGTGCCAGCAGTTTTCGTTCGGGACTAGCGGCGTGGGAGCAGTACTTC. It codes for CASSFRSGLAAWEQYF.

On this clone: The same CDR3 also results from other DNA sequences found in this sample. The chain uses TRBV4-1 and TRBJ2-7; tentative D call: TRBD1 (6 bases). The germline CDR1 and CDR2 sequences are MGHRA and YSYEKL. Trimming stripped 6 bases from V and 4 bases from J, with 13 bases between. The CDR3 is 13 amino acids. The CDR3 protein is CASSPGALYEQYF. CDR3 bases: TGCGCCAGCAGTCCAGGGGCCCTATACGAGCAGTACTTC.

The genes are TRBV4-2 and TRBJ2-1; D gene unclear. Germline-derived CDR1 and CDR2 are LGHNA and YNFKEQ. With 0 bases removed from V and 0 bases from J, the gap between germline ends came to 9 bases. CDR3 length: 16 residues. This CDR3 is CASSQDRLDSYNEQFF. The CDR3 coding sequence is TGTGCCAGCAGCCAAGACCGGCTAGACTCCTACAATGAGCAGTTCTTC.

This chain uses TRBV7-2 with TRBJ2-7; TRBD2 might be the D (5 bases). Per the germline V gene, CDR1 is SGHTA and CDR2 is FQGNSA. The V and J ends lost 2 bases and 1 base respectively, with 6 bases between them. The CDR3 is made up of 13 amino acids. CDR3: CASSLSGSYEQYF. The CDR3 DNA is TGTGCCAGCAGCTTAAGCGGATCCTACGAGCAGTACTTC.

J is TRBJ1-1 and V is TRBV6-1, with 10 nucleotides matching TRBD1. V shed 10 bases and J 1 base; nucleotides not matched to a gene: 9. The CDR3 is 15 amino acids. CDR1 MNHNS and CDR2 SASEGT come from the germline V gene. The CDR3 DNA sequence: TGTGCCAACCGGGACAGGGGACGGGCGAACACTGAAGCTTTCTTT. This gives the protein CANRDRGRANTEAFF.

This rearrangement joins TRBV2 to TRBJ1-5; possibly TRBD1 for D (6 bases). Looked up from germline, CDR1 is SNHLY and CDR2 is FYNNEI. V was clipped by 6 bases and J by 1 base, with 10 bases between them. This CDR3 region has 14 residues. The CDR3 region has the DNA TGTGCCAGCAGAGCAGGGGACAGCAATCAGCCCCAGCATTTT. Translation: CASRAGDSNQPQHF.

The chain recombines TRBV2 with TRBJ1-2; no definite D call. The V gene lost 6 bases and the J gene lost 5 bases, with 19 bases spanning the gap. CDR1 is SNHLY, CDR2 FYNNEI, per germline. The CDR3 runs 15 residues. The CDR3, as DNA: TGTGCCAGCAGCCCTTCGTATGTTATCGGGTATGGCTACACCTTC. This sequence encodes CASSPSYVIGYGYTF.

The rearrangement uses TRBV15 and TRBJ2-1; TRBD1 is a possible D gene (6 bases). Per the germline V gene, CDR1 is LNHNV and CDR2 is YYDKDF (reference sequence). The CDR3 covers 17 residues. Trimming cost V 0 bases and J 4 bases, with 16 bases left between them. The CDR3: CATSRDRRRTVYNEQFF. CDR3 coding DNA: TGTGCCACCAGCAGAGATAGGCGGCGGACAGTGTACAATGAGCAGTTCTTC. Full variable domain (rest looked up from reference TRBV15 and TRBJ2-1): DAMVIQNPRYQVTQFGKPVTLSCSQTLNHNVMYWYQQKSSQAPKLLFHYYDKDFNNEADTPDNFQSRRPNTSFCFLDIRSPGLGDTAMYLCATSRDRRRTVYNEQFFGPGTRLTVL.